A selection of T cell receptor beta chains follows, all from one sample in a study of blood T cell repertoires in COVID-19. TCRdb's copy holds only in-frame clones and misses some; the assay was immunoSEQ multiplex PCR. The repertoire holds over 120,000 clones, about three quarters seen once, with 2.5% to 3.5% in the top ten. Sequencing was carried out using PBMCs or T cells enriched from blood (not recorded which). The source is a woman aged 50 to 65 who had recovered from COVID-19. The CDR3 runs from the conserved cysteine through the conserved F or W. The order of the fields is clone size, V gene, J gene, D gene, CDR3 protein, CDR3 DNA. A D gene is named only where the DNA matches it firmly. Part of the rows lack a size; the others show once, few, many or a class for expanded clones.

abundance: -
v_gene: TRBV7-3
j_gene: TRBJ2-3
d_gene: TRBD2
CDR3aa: CASSLLAGGPIDTQYF
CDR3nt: TGTGCCAGCAGCTTATTAGCGGGAGGGCCAATAGATACGCAGTATTTT

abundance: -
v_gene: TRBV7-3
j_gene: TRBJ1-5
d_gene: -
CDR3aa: CASSSTPGGNQPQHF
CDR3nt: TGTGCCAGCAGCTCGACCCCGGGTGGCAATCAGCCCCAGCATTTT

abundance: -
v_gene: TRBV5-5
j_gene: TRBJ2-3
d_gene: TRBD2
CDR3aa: CASSTTSGGPDTQYF
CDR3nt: TGTGCCAGCAGCACGACTAGCGGGGGCCCAGATACGCAGTATTTT

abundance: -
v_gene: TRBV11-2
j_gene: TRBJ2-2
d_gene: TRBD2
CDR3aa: CASSLVGLAGRSNTGELFF
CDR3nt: TGTGCCAGCAGCTTAGTTGGGTTAGCGGGAAGGTCGAACACCGGGGAGCTGTTTTTT

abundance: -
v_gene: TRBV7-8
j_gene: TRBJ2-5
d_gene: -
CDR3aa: CASSLARQGTILGGVETQYF
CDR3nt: TGTGCCAGCAGCTTAGCGCGGCAGGGGACGATCTTAGGAGGTGTGGAGACCCAGTACTTC

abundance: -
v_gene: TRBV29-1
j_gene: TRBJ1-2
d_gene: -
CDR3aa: CSARSRKGYTF
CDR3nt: TGCAGCGCCCGGTCGCGGAAGGGCTACACCTTC

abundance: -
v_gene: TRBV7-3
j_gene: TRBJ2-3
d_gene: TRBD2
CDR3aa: CASSFAGGPDTQYF
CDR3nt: TGTGCCAGCAGCTTTGCGGGAGGGCCAGATACGCAGTATTTT

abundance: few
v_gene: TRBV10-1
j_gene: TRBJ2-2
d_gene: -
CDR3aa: CASSLPTGELFF
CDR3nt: TGCGCCAGCAGCCTCCCCACCGGGGAGCTGTTTTTT

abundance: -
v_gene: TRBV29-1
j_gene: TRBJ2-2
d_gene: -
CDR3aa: CSSGGTTGELFF
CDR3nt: TGCAGCTCCGGGGGAACCACCGGGGAGCTGTTTTTT

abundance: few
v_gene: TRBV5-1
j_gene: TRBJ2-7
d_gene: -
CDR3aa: CASSSHYEQYF
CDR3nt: TGCGCCAGCAGCTCCCACTACGAGCAGTACTTC

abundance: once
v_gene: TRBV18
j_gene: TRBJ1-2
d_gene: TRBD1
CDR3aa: CASSPDRGGHRYTF
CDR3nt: TGTGCCAGCTCACCTGACAGGGGAGGTCACCGCTACACCTTC

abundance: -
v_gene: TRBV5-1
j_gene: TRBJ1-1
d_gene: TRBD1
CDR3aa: CASRMGDRDITEAFF
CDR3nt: TGCGCCAGCAGAATGGGGGACAGGGATATCACTGAAGCTTTCTTT

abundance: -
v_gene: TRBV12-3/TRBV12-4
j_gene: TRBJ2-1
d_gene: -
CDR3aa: CASSFGGTNEQFF
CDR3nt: TGTGCCAGCAGTTTTGGCGGGACCAATGAGCAGTTCTTC

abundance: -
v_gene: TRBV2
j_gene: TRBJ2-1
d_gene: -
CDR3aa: CASASGHPEVF
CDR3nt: TGTGCCAGCGCCTCGGGACACCCCGAGGTCTTC

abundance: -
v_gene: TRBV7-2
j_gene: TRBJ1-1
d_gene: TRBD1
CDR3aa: CASSLEGNRGPKAFF
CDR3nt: TGTGCCAGCAGCTTAGAGGGAAACAGGGGTCCAAAAGCTTTCTTT

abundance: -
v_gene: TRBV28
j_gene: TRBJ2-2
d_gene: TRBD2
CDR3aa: CASTPASGTAGELFF
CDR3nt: TGTGCCAGCACCCCGGCTAGCGGGACGGCCGGGGAGCTGTTTTTT

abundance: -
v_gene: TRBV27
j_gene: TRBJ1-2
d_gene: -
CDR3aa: CASSFTGLSGYTF
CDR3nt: TGTGCCAGCAGTTTCACGGGATTATCAGGCTACACCTTC

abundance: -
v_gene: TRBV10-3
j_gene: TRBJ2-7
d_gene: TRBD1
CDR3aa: CAISWGQGATYEQYF
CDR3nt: TGTGCCATCAGCTGGGGACAGGGGGCGACCTACGAGCAGTACTTC

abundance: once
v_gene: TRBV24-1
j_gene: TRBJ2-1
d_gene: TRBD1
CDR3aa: CATWTGGNEQFF
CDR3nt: TGTGCCACTTGGACAGGGGGCAATGAGCAGTTCTTC

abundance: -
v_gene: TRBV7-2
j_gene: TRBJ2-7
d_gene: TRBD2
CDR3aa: CASSASIERGDTYEQYF
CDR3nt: TGTGCCAGCAGCGCCAGTATCGAGCGGGGGGACACCTACGAGCAGTACTTC

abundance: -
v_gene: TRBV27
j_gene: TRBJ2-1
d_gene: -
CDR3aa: CATPRETSAYNEQFF
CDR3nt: TGTGCCACCCCAAGGGAGACTAGTGCCTACAATGAGCAGTTCTTC